These T cell receptor beta chains were read from a single sample in a study of blood T cells in healthy people across ages. TCRdb analysed the 5' RACE reads with MiXCR anew, one entry per CDR3 protein. Found here are about 1.5 million distinct CDR3 sequences, 35% to 45% of them singletons; the top ten hold over 3.5%. The material sequenced was blood. These receptors originate from a woman aged 18-35 years in good health. The CDR3 runs from the conserved cysteine through the conserved F or W. D genes are given only for firm matches. Size is omitted from some rows. Given values are once, few, many or a class for expanded clones.

d_gene: TRBD2; j_gene: TRBJ2-7; len: 14; v_gene: TRBV28; abundance: .; CDR3aa: CASEVAGGYNEQYF; CDR3nt: TGTGCCAGCGAGGTAGCGGGAGGCTACAATGAGCAGTACTTC
d_gene: .; j_gene: TRBJ2-3; len: 15; v_gene: TRBV20-1; abundance: .; CDR3aa: CSAREGGVSTDTQYF; CDR3nt: TGCAGTGCTAGAGAGGGCGGGGTTAGCACAGATACGCAGTATTTT
d_gene: .; j_gene: TRBJ1-5; len: 14; v_gene: TRBV7-2; abundance: few; CDR3aa: CASSLAGSYQPQHF; CDR3nt: TGTGCCAGCAGCTTAGCCGGCAGTTATCAGCCCCAGCATTTT
d_gene: .; j_gene: TRBJ1-2; len: 13; v_gene: TRBV20-1; abundance: .; CDR3aa: CSALQVANYGYTF; CDR3nt: TGCAGTGCTCTTCAAGTCGCTAACTATGGCTACACCTTC
d_gene: TRBD2; j_gene: TRBJ2-3; len: 20; v_gene: TRBV7-2; abundance: once; CDR3aa: CASSLITGLEGGAPLAKQYF; CDR3nt: TGTGCCAGCAGCTTGATTACCGGACTAGAAGGAGGCGCCCCGTTGGCTAAGCAGTATTTT
d_gene: .; j_gene: TRBJ2-3; len: 15; v_gene: TRBV27; abundance: .; CDR3aa: CASSSGSHVTDTQYF; CDR3nt: TGTGCCAGCAGTAGTGGCAGCCATGTAACAGATACGCAGTATTTT
d_gene: .; j_gene: TRBJ2-7; len: 14; v_gene: TRBV27; abundance: .; CDR3aa: CASSLHRGAYEQYF; CDR3nt: TGTGCCAGCAGTTTACACAGAGGGGCCTACGAGCAGTACTTC
d_gene: TRBD1; j_gene: TRBJ2-6; len: 16; v_gene: TRBV9; abundance: few; CDR3aa: CASSASGGSGANVLTF; CDR3nt: TGTGCCAGCAGCGCTTCAGGGGGCTCTGGGGCCAACGTCCTGACTTTC
d_gene: .; j_gene: TRBJ2-1; len: 13; v_gene: TRBV12-3/TRBV12-4; abundance: many; CDR3aa: CASRPGQYNEQFF; CDR3nt: TGTGCCAGCAGGCCAGGACAGTACAATGAGCAGTTCTTC
d_gene: .; j_gene: TRBJ2-1; len: 15; v_gene: TRBV7-6; abundance: few; CDR3aa: CASSLGQRPYNEQFF; CDR3nt: TGTGCCAGCAGCTTAGGACAGCGACCTTACAATGAGCAGTTCTTC
d_gene: TRBD1; j_gene: TRBJ1-1; len: 18; v_gene: TRBV5-1; abundance: few; CDR3aa: CASSLRAYPRTGGTEAFF; CDR3nt: TGCGCCAGCAGCTTGAGAGCATATCCTCGGACAGGGGGCACTGAAGCTTTCTTT
d_gene: .; j_gene: TRBJ1-1; len: 15; v_gene: TRBV7-9; abundance: once; CDR3aa: CASSTDSAQNTEAFF; CDR3nt: TGTGCCAGCAGCACCGATTCGGCCCAGAACACTGAAGCTTTCTTT
d_gene: .; j_gene: TRBJ1-2; len: 14; v_gene: TRBV2; abundance: few; CDR3aa: CASSEGTGADGYTF; CDR3nt: TGTGCCAGCAGTGAAGGAACGGGGGCTGATGGCTACACCTTC
d_gene: .; j_gene: TRBJ1-5; len: 15; v_gene: TRBV28; abundance: .; CDR3aa: CASSLLGARNQPQHF; CDR3nt: TGTGCCAGCAGTTTATTAGGGGCCCGCAATCAGCCCCAGCATTTT